These 5 T cell receptor beta chains originate from one sample sequenced in a study of blood T cell repertoires in COVID-19. Method: immunoSEQ multiplex PCR; TCRdb's copy keeps in-frame clones and lacks some. The sample yields some 100,000 clones, just over 90% seen once. The sample was peripheral blood. These receptors were obtained from a man in his sixties with acute or convalescent COVID-19.

The rearrangement uses TRBV12-5 and TRBJ1-1; 8 bases line up with TRBD1. There are 14 residues in the CDR3. CDR1 is LGHNT, CDR2 FRNRAP, per germline. The J segment lost 4 bases and the V segment lost 6 bases, leaving 7 bases of the junction unmatched. CDR3 coding DNA: TGTGCTAGTGGGGAACAGGGGGTGGGCACTGAAGCTTTCTTT. Its translation is CASGEQGVGTEAFF.

The chain couples TRBV18 to TRBJ1-1, with no clear D. Germline V CDR1 and CDR2: KGHSH, LQKENI. Trimming left V 1 base short and J 0 bases short, with 9 bases between. This CDR3 spans 15 amino acids. DNA for the CDR3: TGTGCCAGCTCACCACGGCGGGCGATGAACACTGAAGCTTTCTTT. This translates into CASSPRRAMNTEAFF.

The chain is built from TRBV5-1 and TRBJ2-2; 13 bases agree with TRBD2. Germline assignment: CDR1 SGHRS and CDR2 YFSETQ. V dropped 2 bases and J dropped 1; count of bases not matched to a gene: 5. This CDR3 contains 18 residues. CDR3 sequence reads: CASSFEGLAGRNTGELFF. In DNA, the CDR3 is TGCGCCAGCAGCTTTGAGGGACTAGCGGGAAGGAACACCGGGGAGCTGTTTTTT.

This rearrangement joins TRBV18 to TRBJ2-7; D possibly corresponds to TRBD2 (6 bases). The CDR3 consists of 15 residues. V was trimmed by 1 base and J by 4 bases, leaving 14 bases between them. Germline CDR1 reads KGHSH; CDR2 reads LQKENI. The CDR3 loop is CASSPLVGSGYEQYF. CDR3 nucleotide sequence: TGTGCCAGCTCACCACTGGTCGGGAGTGGGTACGAGCAGTACTTC.

The gene calls are TRBV30 and TRBJ1-2, with D perhaps TRBD1 (6 bases). Germline CDR1 GTSNPN, CDR2 SVGIG (reference sequence). The CDR3 loop spans 15 amino acids. The V end lost 3 bases, the J end lost 6 bases, and 20 bases lay between the germline ends. The CDR3 bases are TGTGCCTGGAGGGCAAGTCGACAGGTAGGAAATGGCTACACCTTC. Translation: CAWRASRQVGNGYTF.